Included here is one T cell receptor (beta chain) sequence, with context. Antigen specificity is unknown. These data are taken from a study of molecular identifiers for immune sequencing clone quantification. Via MiXCR, TCRdb re-called the PCR reads, giving one row per CDR3 protein. The sample contains about half a million distinct CDR3 sequences, 20% to 25% of which appear only once. Sorting captured naive CD8 T cells as CD8+CD4-CCR7+CD45RA+. Overall study results and limits: Over 97% of effector molecules, but under 1% in naive cells, were held by clones with more than 20 RNA copies.

CDR3 length equals 17 residues. The trim removed 1 base at V and 4 bases at J, leaving 10 bases unmatched. Per the germline V gene, CDR1 is SGHKS and CDR2 is YYEKEE (reference sequence). Sequencing was done on a sample of naive CD8+ T cells from blood, with Jurkat cell RNA spiked in. Subset given: FACS-sorted CD8+CD4-CCR7+CD45RA+ naive T cells. The chain is built from TRBV5-5 and TRBJ1-1; 10 positions agree with TRBD1. This sequence originates from a human donor in good health. Some libraries in this study had Jurkat cell RNA spiked in. The CDR3 coding sequence is TGTGCCAGCAGCTTGATAGGGACAGGGGCATCGGGCACTGAAGCTTTCTTT. It translates to CASSLIGTGASGTEAFF.